One TCR beta chain is described in this entry. This sample stems from a study of T cells in Graves' hyperthyroidism and ophthalmopathy. Amplification of TCR beta CDR3 regions used RNA as the template. First-round RT-PCR targeting the TCR CDR3 was performed with the HTBI primer set. In TCRdb, the multiplex PCR reads were re-called with MiXCR into one record per CDR3 protein. The top ten clones hold approximately 3.5% of a sample with some 550,000 distinct CDR3 sequences, around 15% of them seen once. Germline CDR1 SEHNR, CDR2 FQNEAQ (reference sequence). This CDR3 is built from 16 residues. Trimming shortened V by 5 bases and J by 11 bases, and 24 bases separated the two germline ends.

The chain joins TRBV7-9 to TRBJ1-4, with D tentatively TRBD1 (5 bases). The sample consisted of blood. This TCR was sampled from a middle-aged woman with Graves' ophthalmopathy. The CDR3, as DNA: TGTGCCAGCAGCCAAGACAGAGGGAAAGTGATCCCGAAACTGTTTTTT. Protein: CASSQDRGKVIPKLFF. Full variable domain (missing parts from reference TRBV7-9 and TRBJ1-4): DTGVSQNPRHKITKRGQNVTFRCDPISEHNRLYWYRQTLGQGPEFLTYFQNEAQLEKSRLLSDRFSAERPKGSFSTLEIQRTEQGDSAMYLCASSQDRGKVIPKLFFGSGTQLSVL.